This T cell receptor beta chain was profiled in a study of T-cell reconstitution after alpha-beta-depleted transplantation in children. This clonotype was seen only a few times. As yet, its antigen is unknown. Molecular barcoding with unique molecular identifiers was used for the TCRbeta library. TCRdb fed the PCR reads into MiXCR, producing one record per CDR3 protein. Here the sample spans over 200,000 distinct CDR3 sequences, roughly 18% being singletons. Study outcomes and limitations: Recipient T cells and thymic progenitors that survived gave rise to the high TCRbeta diversity observed at day 60 in some patients. Where alpha-beta T cells came from about two months after transplant was reportedly several hundred expanded graft clones. After one year, T-cell counts and TCRbeta diversity mostly came from new T cells.

The CDR3 covers 14 residues. Germline V lookup: CDR1 LGHNA, CDR2 YNFKEQ. The V end lost 4 bases, the J end lost 5 bases, and 11 bases lay between the germline ends. This chain uses TRBV4-2 with TRBJ1-4, with D possibly TRBD1 on 6 matching bases. This clonotype was sampled from a male patient aged 2 to 10 who had a stem cell transplant for acute lymphoblastic leukemia, so the T cells may come from the graft donor. Sequencing used PBMCs, mostly from graft donor cells, obtained 360 days after TCRalphabeta/CD19-depleted stem cell transplant. DNA for the CDR3: TGTGCCAGCAGCCGGACAGAAGGGAATGAAAAACTGTTTTTT. Protein sequence: CASSRTEGNEKLFF.